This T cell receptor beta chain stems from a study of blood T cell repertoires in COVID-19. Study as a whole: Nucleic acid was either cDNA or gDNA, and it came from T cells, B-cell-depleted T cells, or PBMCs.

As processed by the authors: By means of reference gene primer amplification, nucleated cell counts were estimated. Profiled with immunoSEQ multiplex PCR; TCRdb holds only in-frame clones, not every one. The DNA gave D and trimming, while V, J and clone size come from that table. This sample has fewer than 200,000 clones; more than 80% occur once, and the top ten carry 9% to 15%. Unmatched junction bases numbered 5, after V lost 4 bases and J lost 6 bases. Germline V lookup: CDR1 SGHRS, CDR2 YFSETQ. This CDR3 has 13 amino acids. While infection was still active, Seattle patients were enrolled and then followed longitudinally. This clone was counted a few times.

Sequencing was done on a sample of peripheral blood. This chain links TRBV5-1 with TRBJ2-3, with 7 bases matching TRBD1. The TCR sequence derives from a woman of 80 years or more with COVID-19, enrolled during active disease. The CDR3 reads CASSRRQGDTQYF. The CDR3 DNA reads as TGCGCCAGCAGCAGGCGACAGGGCGATACGCAGTATTTT.